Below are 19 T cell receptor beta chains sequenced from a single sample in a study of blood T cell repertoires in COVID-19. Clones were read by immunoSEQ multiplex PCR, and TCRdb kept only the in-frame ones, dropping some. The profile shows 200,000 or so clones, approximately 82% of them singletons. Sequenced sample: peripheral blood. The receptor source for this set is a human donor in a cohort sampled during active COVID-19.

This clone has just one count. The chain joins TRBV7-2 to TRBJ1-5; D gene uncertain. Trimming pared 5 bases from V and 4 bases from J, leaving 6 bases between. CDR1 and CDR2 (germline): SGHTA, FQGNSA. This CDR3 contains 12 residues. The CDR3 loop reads CASSPGNQPQHF. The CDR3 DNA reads TGTGCCAGCAGCCCCGGGAATCAGCCCCAGCATTTT.

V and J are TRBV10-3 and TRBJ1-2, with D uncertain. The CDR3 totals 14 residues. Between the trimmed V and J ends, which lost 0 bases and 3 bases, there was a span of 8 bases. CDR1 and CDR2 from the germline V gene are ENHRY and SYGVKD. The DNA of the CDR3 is TGTGCCATCAGTGAGTCGAGCGGGGACTATGGCTACACCTTC. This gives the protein CAISESSGDYGYTF.

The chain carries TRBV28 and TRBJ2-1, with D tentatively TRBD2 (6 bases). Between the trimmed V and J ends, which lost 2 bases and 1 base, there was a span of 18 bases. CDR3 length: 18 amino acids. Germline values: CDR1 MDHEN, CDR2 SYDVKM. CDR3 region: CASSLVPPSGSSYNEQFF. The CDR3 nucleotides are TGTGCCAGCAGTTTAGTCCCTCCCTCCGGGAGTTCCTACAATGAGCAGTTCTTC.

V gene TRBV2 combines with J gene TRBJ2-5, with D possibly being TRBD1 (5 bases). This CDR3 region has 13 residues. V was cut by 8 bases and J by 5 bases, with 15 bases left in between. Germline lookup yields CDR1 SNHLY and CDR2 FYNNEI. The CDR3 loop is CASQGEGVETQYF. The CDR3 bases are TGTGCCAGCCAAGGTGAAGGGGTGGAGACCCAGTACTTC.

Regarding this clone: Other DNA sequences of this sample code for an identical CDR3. CDR3: CASSPTSGSSYEQYF. CDR3 DNA sequence: TGTGCCAGCTCACCAACAAGCGGGAGCTCCTACGAGCAGTACTTC. The V gene is TRBV18, the J gene TRBJ2-7; 8 nucleotides line up with TRBD2. This CDR3 has 15 amino acids. V shed 2 bases and J 0 bases; nucleotides not matched to a gene: 3. Germline V gene sequence: CDR1 KGHSH, CDR2 LQKENI.

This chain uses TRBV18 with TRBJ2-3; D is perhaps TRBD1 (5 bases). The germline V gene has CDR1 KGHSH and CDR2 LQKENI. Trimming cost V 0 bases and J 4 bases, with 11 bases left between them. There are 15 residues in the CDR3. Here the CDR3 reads CASSPPTVRADTQYF. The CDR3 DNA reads TGTGCCAGCTCACCACCGACGGTCAGGGCAGATACGCAGTATTTT.

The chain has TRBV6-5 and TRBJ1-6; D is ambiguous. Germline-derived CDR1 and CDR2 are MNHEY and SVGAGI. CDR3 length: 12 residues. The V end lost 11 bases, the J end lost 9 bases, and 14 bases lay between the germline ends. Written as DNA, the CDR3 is TGTGCCTCGTCCGGGATAGGTTCACCCCTCCACTTT. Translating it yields CASSGIGSPLHF.

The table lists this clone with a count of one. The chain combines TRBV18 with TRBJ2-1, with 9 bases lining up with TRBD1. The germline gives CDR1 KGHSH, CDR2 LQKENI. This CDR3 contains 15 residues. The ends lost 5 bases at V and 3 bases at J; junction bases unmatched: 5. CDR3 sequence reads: CASSGRDRDYNEQFF. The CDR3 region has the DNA TGTGCCAGCTCAGGCCGGGACAGGGACTACAATGAGCAGTTCTTC.

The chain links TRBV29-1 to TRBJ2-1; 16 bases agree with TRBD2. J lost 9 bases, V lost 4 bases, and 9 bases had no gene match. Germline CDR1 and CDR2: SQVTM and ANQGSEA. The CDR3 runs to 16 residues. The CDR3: CSVAPPGLAGGSEQFF. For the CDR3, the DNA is TGCAGCGTTGCCCCTCCGGGACTAGCGGGAGGGAGTGAGCAGTTCTTC.

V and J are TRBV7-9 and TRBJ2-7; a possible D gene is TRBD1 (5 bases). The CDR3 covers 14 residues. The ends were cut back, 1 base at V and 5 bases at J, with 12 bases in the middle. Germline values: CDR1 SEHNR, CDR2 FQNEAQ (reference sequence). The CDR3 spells CASSLGGALDEQYF. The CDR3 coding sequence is TGTGCCAGCAGCTTAGGTGGGGCCCTGGACGAGCAGTACTTC.

The CDR3: CASSLTGTGLEKLFF. The CDR3, as DNA: TGCGCCAGCAGCCTTACCGGGACAGGGCTTGAAAAACTGTTTTTT. The rearrangement joins TRBV4-1 to TRBJ1-4, with TRBD1 matching over 9 bases. The ends lost 4 bases at V and 7 bases at J; junction bases unmatched: 7. This CDR3 contains 15 residues. Per the germline V gene, CDR1 is MGHRA and CDR2 is YSYEKL.

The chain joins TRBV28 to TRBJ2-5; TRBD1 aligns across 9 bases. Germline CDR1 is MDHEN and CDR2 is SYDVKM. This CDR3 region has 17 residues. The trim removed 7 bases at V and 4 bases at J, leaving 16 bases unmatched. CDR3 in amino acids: CASTRPGSQGAGETQYF. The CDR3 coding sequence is TGTGCCAGCACGCGACCAGGCTCACAGGGGGCAGGAGAGACCCAGTACTTC.

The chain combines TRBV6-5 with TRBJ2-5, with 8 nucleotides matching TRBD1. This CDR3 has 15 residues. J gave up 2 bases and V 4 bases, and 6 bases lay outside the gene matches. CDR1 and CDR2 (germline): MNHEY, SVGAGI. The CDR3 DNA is TGTGCCAGCAGTTCCTCCGGGACAGGACAAGAGACCCAGTACTTC. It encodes CASSSSGTGQETQYF.

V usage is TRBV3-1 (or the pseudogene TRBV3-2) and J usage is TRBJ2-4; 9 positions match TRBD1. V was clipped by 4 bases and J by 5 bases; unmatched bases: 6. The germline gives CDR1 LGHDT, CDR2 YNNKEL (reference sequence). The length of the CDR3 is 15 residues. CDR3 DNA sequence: TGTGCCAGCAGCCGATCGGGACAGGGACAAAACATTCAGTACTTC. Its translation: CASSRSGQGQNIQYF.

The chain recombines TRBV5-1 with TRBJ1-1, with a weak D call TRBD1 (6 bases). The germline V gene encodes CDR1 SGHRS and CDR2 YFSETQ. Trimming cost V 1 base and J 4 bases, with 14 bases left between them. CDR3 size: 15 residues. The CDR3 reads CASSLNAFRGTEAFF. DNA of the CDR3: TGCGCCAGCAGCTTGAACGCATTCAGGGGCACTGAAGCTTTCTTT.

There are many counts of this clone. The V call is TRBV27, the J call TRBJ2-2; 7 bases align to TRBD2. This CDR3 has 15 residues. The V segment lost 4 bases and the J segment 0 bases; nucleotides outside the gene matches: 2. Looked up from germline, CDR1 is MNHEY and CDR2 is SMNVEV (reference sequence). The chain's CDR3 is CASSYGLANTGELFF. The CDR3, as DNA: TGTGCCAGCAGTTATGGACTAGCGAACACCGGGGAGCTGTTTTTT.

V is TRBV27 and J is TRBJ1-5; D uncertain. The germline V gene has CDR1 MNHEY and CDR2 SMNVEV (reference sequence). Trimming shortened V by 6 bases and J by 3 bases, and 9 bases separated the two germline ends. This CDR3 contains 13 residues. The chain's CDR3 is CASRITDNQPQHF. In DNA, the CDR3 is TGTGCCAGCAGAATCACTGACAATCAGCCCCAGCATTTT.

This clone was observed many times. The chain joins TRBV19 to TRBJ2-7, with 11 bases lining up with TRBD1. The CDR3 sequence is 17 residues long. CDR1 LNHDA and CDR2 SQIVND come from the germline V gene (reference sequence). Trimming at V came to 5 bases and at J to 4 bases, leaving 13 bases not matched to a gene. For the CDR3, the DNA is TGTGCCAGTAGTCCCTACCCCTCCGGGACAGGGGGGTACGAGCAGTACTTC. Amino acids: CASSPYPSGTGGYEQYF.

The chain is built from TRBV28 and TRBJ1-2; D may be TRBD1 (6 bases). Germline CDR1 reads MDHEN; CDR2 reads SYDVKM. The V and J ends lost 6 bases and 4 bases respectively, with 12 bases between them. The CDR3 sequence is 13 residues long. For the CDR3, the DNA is TGTGCCAGCAGCAGACAGGAGGTCTATGGCTACACCTTC. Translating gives CASSRQEVYGYTF.